A selection of T cell receptor beta chains follows, all from one sample in a study of a mutant IDH1 vaccine in newly diagnosed glioma. No cognate antigen is known for these TCRs. Assay used: immunoSEQ multiplex PCR; TCRdb lists only in-frame clones, some missing. The sample holds around 60,000 clones; 81% are singletons and the top ten take 4.5% to 6%. Here the sequenced sample was PBMCs, taken from a glioma patient whose treatment included an IDH1 peptide vaccine. Receptor source: a man between 40 and 49 years old with glioma. CDR3s include the opening cysteine and the closing phenylalanine or tryptophan. D genes are given only for firm matches. Expanded clones are given a class, and other clones once, few, many or no size at all.

once	TRBJ2-3	NA	TRBV12-2	TGTGCAAGTCGCTTAGGTTTGAGTAGTCCGCTAGCGGATAGCACAGATACGCAGTATTTT	CASRLGLSSPLADSTDTQYF
NA	TRBJ1-2	NA	TRBV19	TGTGCCAGTAGTATCCGGGCCCTCGAAGGCTACACCTTC	CASSIRALEGYTF
NA	TRBJ2-7	NA	TRBV30	TGTGCCTGGAGGCCTCAGGGCCACGAGCAGTACTTC	CAWRPQGHEQYF
NA	TRBJ2-7	NA	TRBV7-8	TGTGCCAGCAGCTTAGGAACGGTTTCCTACGAGCAGTACTTC	CASSLGTVSYEQYF
NA	TRBJ2-5	NA	TRBV21-1	TGTGCCAGCAGCCACGAGAGCGGGAGGGAGACCCAGTACTTC	CASSHESGRETQYF
NA	TRBJ2-7	NA	TRBV18	TGTGCCAGCTCATCGAGGGGGGGGTACGAGCAGTACTTC	CASSSRGGYEQYF
NA	TRBJ2-1	NA	TRBV7-9	TGTGCCAGCACCAATACAGGTGATAGGCAGTTCTTC	CASTNTGDRQFF
NA	TRBJ2-7	TRBD1	TRBV30	TGTGCCTGGAGGAGACAGGGGTACGAGCAGTACTTC	CAWRRQGYEQYF
NA	TRBJ2-1	NA	TRBV30	TGTGCCTGGACCCTAGCGCTGGGGAGGGAGCAGTTCTTC	CAWTLALGREQFF
NA	TRBJ1-1	TRBD1	TRBV11-2	TGTGCCAGCAGCTGGCAGGGGGTCAACACTGAAGCTTTCTTT	CASSWQGVNTEAFF
NA	TRBJ1-1	NA	TRBV1	TGCACCCCTCTTCGACAGATGAACACTGAAGCTTTCTTT	CTPLRQMNTEAFF
few	TRBJ2-7	NA	TRBV6-1	TGTGCCAGCAGTGACTCCTACGAGCAGTACTTC	CASSDSYEQYF
few	TRBJ1-5	NA	TRBV28	TGTGCCAGCAGGTCCCCAGGGGATGGTCAGCCCCAGCATTTT	CASRSPGDGQPQHF
NA	TRBJ1-1	TRBD1	TRBV7-8	TGTGCCAGCACCGCCCAGGGGGACACTGAAGCTTTCTTT	CASTAQGDTEAFF
NA	TRBJ1-1	NA	TRBV7-8	TGTGCCAGCAGCCACCACAATGTAAACACTGAAGCTTTCTTT	CASSHHNVNTEAFF
NA	TRBJ2-7	NA	TRBV7-2	TGTGCCAGCAGCCGAACAACAGCCTACGAGCAGTACTTC	CASSRTTAYEQYF
NA	TRBJ2-6	TRBD1	TRBV2	TGTGCCAGCAGTTGGGGGCGACAGGGGGCATCTGGGGCCAACGTCCTGACTTTC	CASSWGRQGASGANVLTF
NA	TRBJ2-1	TRBD2	TRBV2	TGTGCCAGCAGTGAGACTAGCGGGGGGGTCTACAATGAGCAGTTCTTC	CASSETSGGVYNEQFF
NA	TRBJ1-1	NA	TRBV9	TGTGCCAGCAGCGGGGACGGGAACACTGAAGCTTTCTTT	CASSGDGNTEAFF
once	TRBJ1-1	TRBD1	TRBV15	TGTGCCACCAGCAGAGACAGGGGGAGGACTGAAGCTTTCTTT	CATSRDRGRTEAFF
NA	TRBJ2-7	NA	TRBV5-6	TGTGCCAGCAGCTTCACGGGGCCCTACTACGAGCAGTACTTC	CASSFTGPYYEQYF
NA	TRBJ2-7	TRBD1	TRBV18	TGTGCCAGCTCACTCGGGACAGGGGGCGAATCCTCCTACGAGCAGTACTTC	CASSLGTGGESSYEQYF
NA	TRBJ2-1	NA	TRBV9	TGTGCCAGCAGCCCTCGCCCTAGAGAGGGGGGTGGTGAGCAGTTCTTC	CASSPRPREGGGEQFF
NA	TRBJ2-2	NA	TRBV27	TGTGCCAGCAGTTTACCGGGACCAGCCGGGGAGCTGTTTTTT	CASSLPGPAGELFF
NA	TRBJ1-1	NA	TRBV19	TGTGCCAACGTAGGACGATTGGGGGCCATGAACACTGAAGCTTTCTTT	CANVGRLGAMNTEAFF
NA	TRBJ2-7	NA	TRBV5-1	TGCGCCAGCAGCTGGGACGGGTGGACCTACGAGCAGTACTTC	CASSWDGWTYEQYF
NA	TRBJ2-5	NA	TRBV20-1	TGCAGTGCTCGCAAAGAGACCCAGTACTTC	CSARKETQYF
once	TRBJ2-5	NA	TRBV14	TGTGCCAGCAGCCATCTCGTAGCGGAGCCACAAGAGACCCAGTACTTC	CASSHLVAEPQETQYF
NA	TRBJ2-7	NA	TRBV6-1	TGTGCCAGCAGTGAATCAATAGAGGGCGAGCAGTACTTC	CASSESIEGEQYF
NA	TRBJ2-7	TRBD2	TRBV7-9	TGTGCCAGCAGCTTAGCTTCGGGGTCCAAGGCTAGCGGGCACGAGCAGTACTTC	CASSLASGSKASGHEQYF
NA	TRBJ2-1	TRBD2	TRBV9	TGTGCCAGCAGCGTTAGCGGGTCTTCATACAATGAGCAGTTCTTC	CASSVSGSSYNEQFF
NA	TRBJ2-7	NA	TRBV5-1	TGCGCCAGCAGCTTGGCGGCTAGCAACCCTTACGAGCAGTACTTC	CASSLAASNPYEQYF
NA	TRBJ2-2	NA	TRBV7-8	TGTGCCAGCAGCTTTCAAGGGTACGGCACCGGGGAGCTGTTTTTT	CASSFQGYGTGELFF
NA	TRBJ2-1	NA	TRBV29-1	TGCAGCGCTTGGGCCCACAATGAGCAGTTCTTC	CSAWAHNEQFF
NA	TRBJ2-1	NA	TRBV7-2	TGTGCCAGCAGCCCGACAGCCGCGGCTATTGAGCAGTTCTTC	CASSPTAAAIEQFF
NA	TRBJ1-1	NA	TRBV27	TGTGCCAGCAGTTTGGGACACCCCACTGAAGCTTTCTTT	CASSLGHPTEAFF
NA	TRBJ1-1	NA	TRBV5-5	TGTGCCAGCAGCCGAGGGGCGAGGGGCCCTAACACTGAAGCTTTCTTT	CASSRGARGPNTEAFF
NA	TRBJ2-5	NA	TRBV18	TGTGCCAGCTCACCCAGTTCAGGGGCCCAGTACTTC	CASSPSSGAQYF
NA	TRBJ1-5	NA	TRBV5-1	TGCGCCAGCAGCGACGGGGGGGCAGGTCAGCCCCAGCATTTT	CASSDGGAGQPQHF
NA	TRBJ2-7	NA	TRBV5-5	TGTGCCAGCAGCTTGGATCGGGCGCGCACCTACGAGCAGTACTTC	CASSLDRARTYEQYF
NA	TRBJ2-7	NA	TRBV11-2	TGTGCCAGCAGCTTAGTTTCTAACCACCCGAACTACGAGCAGTACTTC	CASSLVSNHPNYEQYF
NA	TRBJ1-1	NA	TRBV10-3	TGTGCCATCAGCATCAGTGGGGACACTGAAGCTTTCTTT	CAISISGDTEAFF
NA	TRBJ2-2	NA	TRBV19	TGTGCCAGTAGTATAAATCCAGGGGGGCGAACCGGGGAGCTGTTTTTT	CASSINPGGRTGELFF
NA	TRBJ2-2	NA	TRBV9	TGTGCCAGCAGCCGTAGATACGGTACCGGGGAGCTGTTTTTT	CASSRRYGTGELFF
NA	TRBJ2-1	NA	TRBV2	TGTGCCAGCAGAGGGGCGGGGGCCGTCTACAATGAGCAGTTCTTC	CASRGAGAVYNEQFF
NA	TRBJ1-2	NA	TRBV30	TGTGCCTGGAGTGGTAGGAGAACTAACTATGGCTACACCTTC	CAWSGRRTNYGYTF
NA	TRBJ1-2	NA	TRBV5-5	TGTGCCAGCAGCTTGTCTCCGGTATGGGGGGGCTATGGCTACACCTTC	CASSLSPVWGGYGYTF
NA	TRBJ2-6	NA	TRBV7-2	TGTGCCAGCAGCCTCCAGGTACCGGGGGCCAACGTCCTGACTTTC	CASSLQVPGANVLTF
NA	TRBJ1-5	NA	TRBV27	TGTGCCAGCAGTTTACGAGGGCACCAGCCCCAGCATTTT	CASSLRGHQPQHF
NA	TRBJ2-3	NA	TRBV7-2	TGTGCCAGCAGCCCGGGGATGGGAACAGATACGCAGTATTTT	CASSPGMGTDTQYF
NA	TRBJ1-1	TRBD1	TRBV11-2	TGTGCCAGCAGCACCGGGACAGGGACCATGACGGAAGCTTTCTTT	CASSTGTGTMTEAFF
NA	TRBJ2-2	NA	TRBV7-3	TGTGCCAGCAGCTTGGGTACCGGGGAGCTGTTTTTT	CASSLGTGELFF
NA	TRBJ2-2	NA	TRBV7-8	TGTGCCAGCAGCTCCGGACTGACAACCGGACTGTCGGGTGGGGAGCTGTTTTTT	CASSSGLTTGLSGGELFF
NA	TRBJ2-1	NA	TRBV12-5	TGTGCTAGTGGTCTAAGCGACTCGCCTTGGTTCTTC	CASGLSDSPWFF
NA	TRBJ2-2	TRBD2	TRBV9	TGTGCCAGCAGCGTAGATCTAGCGGGAGGTCACGGGGAGCTGTTTTTT	CASSVDLAGGHGELFF
NA	TRBJ2-5	NA	TRBV13	TGTGCCAGCAGCTTAGACCAGAAAGAGACCCAGTACTTC	CASSLDQKETQYF
NA	TRBJ2-5	NA	TRBV7-7	TGTGCTAGCAGCTTATCGGCTGTCGAGACCCAGTACTTC	CASSLSAVETQYF